Listed below are T cell receptor beta chains from one sample, sequenced in a study of cytomegalovirus exposure and HLA in healthy donors. Only in-frame clones appear in the TCRdb table, and some are missing; sequencing was by immunoSEQ multiplex PCR. This sample yields hundreds of thousands of clones, of which around 89% are seen a single time; more than 0.8% belongs to the top ten. What was sequenced was PBMCs. The origin of the receptors is a woman aged 18-29 years in good health and CMV-seronegative. CDR3s include the opening cysteine and the closing phenylalanine or tryptophan. Fields, in order: V gene, J gene, CDR3 length, D gene, clone size, CDR3 DNA, CDR3 protein. The D gene is left open where the match is weak. Size values are once, few and many counts, or a class for expanded clones, and some rows have none.

>TRBV9|TRBJ2-1|14|TRBD2|NA
TGTGCCAGCAGCGTACGACTAGCAGACAATGAGCAGTTCTTC
CASSVRLADNEQFF
>TRBV25-1|TRBJ2-5|14|TRBD1|NA
TGTGCCAGCAGTGTCTCCGGGACAGGGGAGACCCAGTACTTC
CASSVSGTGETQYF
>TRBV7-2|TRBJ1-1|14|TRBD1|once
TGTGCCAGCAGCCGAAACAGGGGAGACCCTGAAGCTTTCTTT
CASSRNRGDPEAFF
>TRBV6-6|TRBJ1-1|12|NA|NA
TGTGCCAGCAGTTACTCGAGTTCTGAAGCTTTCTTT
CASSYSSSEAFF
>TRBV30|TRBJ1-4|14|TRBD1|few
TGTGCCTGGAGTCTCAGGGGGGCGATTGAAAAACTGTTTTTT
CAWSLRGAIEKLFF
>TRBV27|TRBJ1-1|13|NA|NA
TGTGCCAGCAGTTTTCGGGGAGCCACTGAAGCTTTCTTT
CASSFRGATEAFF
>TRBV29-1|TRBJ2-7|15|NA|NA
TGCAGCGTTGAAACCAATGACAGGTGGCCCTACGAGCAGTACTTC
CSVETNDRWPYEQYF
>TRBV11-3|TRBJ1-1|14|NA|few
TGTGCCAGCAGCCCAGAGGACAGACGAGTTGAAGCTTTCTTT
CASSPEDRRVEAFF
>TRBV7-2|TRBJ1-3|15|TRBD1|NA
TGTGCCAGCAGTCCCAACGCGGGACAGAGAAACACCATATATTTT
CASSPNAGQRNTIYF
>TRBV19|TRBJ1-2|12|TRBD1|NA
TGTGCCAGTCGGACAGGGAACTATGGCTACACCTTC
CASRTGNYGYTF
>TRBV5-1|TRBJ1-2|13|NA|NA
TGCGCCAGCAGCGTGGGCTTTGGGGGGGGCTACACCTTC
CASSVGFGGGYTF
>TRBV5-1|TRBJ2-7|16|TRBD1|NA
TGCGCCAGCAGCTTGGCCCTGGGACGAAGGACAGGGGAGCAGTACTTC
CASSLALGRRTGEQYF
>TRBV7-2|TRBJ2-3|15|TRBD2|NA
TGTGCCAGCAGCCTGGGACTAGCGGGGGGAGGAACGCAGTATTTT
CASSLGLAGGGTQYF
>TRBV6-5|TRBJ2-5|15|NA|NA
TGTGCCAGCAAACCCCCGGCGGGGCGTGTTGAGACCCAGTACTTC
CASKPPAGRVETQYF
>TRBV13|TRBJ2-7|15|NA|NA
TGTGCCAGCAGCTTAGGGCGGGTGGGCTCCTACGAGCAGTACTTC
CASSLGRVGSYEQYF
>TRBV5-1|TRBJ2-1|15|NA|NA
TGCGCCAGCAGCTTGAGTACGGGCTACAATGAGGAGGAGTTCTTC
CASSLSTGYNEEEFF
>TRBV4-2|TRBJ2-3|17|TRBD2|NA
TGTGCCAGCAGCCAAGTATCCCTAGCGGGGGGAGGAGATACGCAGTATTTT
CASSQVSLAGGGDTQYF
>TRBV2|TRBJ1-1|13|NA|NA
TGTGCCAGCACTCTCTCATCCGGGACTGAAGCTTTCTTT
CASTLSSGTEAFF
>TRBV27|TRBJ2-2|16|TRBD1|NA
TGTGCCAGCAGCCTGGGCCCCGGGACAGATACCGGGGAGCTGTTTTTT
CASSLGPGTDTGELFF
>TRBV4-1|TRBJ2-5|13|NA|NA
TGCGCCAGCAGCCCCCCCGGACTAGAGACCCAGTACTTC
CASSPPGLETQYF
>TRBV10-1|TRBJ1-1|16|NA|NA
TGCGCCAGCAGTGAAACAGGGACCTCGGGAGGCACTGAAGCTTTCTTT
CASSETGTSGGTEAFF
>TRBV6-1|TRBJ1-5|13|TRBD1|NA
TGTGCCAGCAGTGGGACAGGGGACCAGCCCCAGCATTTT
CASSGTGDQPQHF
>TRBV4-3|TRBJ2-7|19|TRBD1|once
TGCGCCAGCAGCCAAGATAATACCCATTTGACAGGGGGCTCCTACGAGCAGTACTTC
CASSQDNTHLTGGSYEQYF
>TRBV7-9|TRBJ1-2|15|TRBD1|NA
TGTGCCAGCAGCCGGGACAGGGGGCCTCACTATGGCTACACCTTC
CASSRDRGPHYGYTF
>TRBV21-1|TRBJ1-3|16|NA|NA
TGTGCCAGCAGCCCCGGAGGGTGGGAATCGGGAAACACCATATATTTT
CASSPGGWESGNTIYF
>TRBV9|TRBJ2-3|15|NA|NA
TGTGCCAGTAGCTTAGCCGGACTCAACACAGATACGCAGTATTTT
CASSLAGLNTDTQYF
>TRBV9|TRBJ2-2|15|TRBD2|NA
TGTGCCAGCAGGCGGGGGGCCGCAAACACCGGGGAGCTGTTTTTT
CASRRGAANTGELFF
>TRBV29-1|TRBJ1-3|13|NA|NA
TGCAGCGTGGAGGGCCGGGTAACGGACACCATATATTTT
CSVEGRVTDTIYF
>TRBV27|TRBJ1-2|13|NA|NA
TGTGCCAGCAGTTTTGGAGGGGCTGGGGGCTACACCTTC
CASSFGGAGGYTF
>TRBV11-3|TRBJ1-2|14|TRBD1|NA
TGTGCCAGCAGCTTAGAGACAGGGGGCTATGGCTACACCTTC
CASSLETGGYGYTF
>TRBV7-9|TRBJ1-6|16|TRBD1|NA
TGTGCCAGCAGCTCGAGACAGGGCTCCTATAATTCACCCCTCCACTTT
CASSSRQGSYNSPLHF
>TRBV4-1|TRBJ2-6|15|NA|NA
TGCGCCAGCAGCCAGACGGGAACTGGGGCCAACGTCCTGACTTTC
CASSQTGTGANVLTF
>TRBV15|TRBJ2-7|15|TRBD1|NA
TGTGCCACCAGCAGAGACAGGGGGCGGTCCGCCGAGCAGTACTTC
CATSRDRGRSAEQYF
>TRBV4-2|TRBJ2-1|14|NA|once
TGTGCCAGCAGCCCCAGACTAGTGCAAGAGGAGCAGTTCTTC
CASSPRLVQEEQFF
>TRBV2|TRBJ1-2|13|NA|NA
TGTGCCAGCAGTTCTACAGGGAGCTATGGCTACACCTTC
CASSSTGSYGYTF
>TRBV6-5|TRBJ1-3|14|TRBD1|NA
TGTGCCAGCAGTTCCACAGGGGCTGGAAACACCATATATTTT
CASSSTGAGNTIYF
>TRBV9|TRBJ2-1|15|TRBD2|NA
TGTGCCAGCAGCGTAGGAGCGGGGGGGTACAATGAGCAGTTCTTC
CASSVGAGGYNEQFF
>TRBV5-1|TRBJ2-2|15|NA|NA
TGCGCCAGCAGCTTGAACGGGGCGAACACCGGGGAGCTGTTTTTT
CASSLNGANTGELFF
>TRBV4-2|TRBJ1-2|18|NA|NA
TGTGCCAGCAGCCAAGTGGTGGGTTATGGGACAATCAAGCATGGCTACACCTTC
CASSQVVGYGTIKHGYTF
>TRBV11-2|TRBJ1-3|16|TRBD1|NA
TGTGCCAGCAGCCCCATACAGGGGAGATCGGGAAACACCATATATTTT
CASSPIQGRSGNTIYF
>TRBV19|TRBJ2-7|14|TRBD1|NA
TGTGCCAGTAGGCCGGACAGGGACTCCTACGAGCAGTACTTC
CASRPDRDSYEQYF
>TRBV10-3|TRBJ2-5|13|NA|NA
TGTGCCATCAGTGGAGCTAGAGAAGAGACCCAGTACTTC
CAISGAREETQYF
>TRBV27|TRBJ2-7|14|NA|NA
TGTGCCAGCAGTTTCGCGGGTCTTATGTACGAGCAGTACTTC
CASSFAGLMYEQYF
>TRBV7-2|TRBJ2-7|16|TRBD2|NA
TGTGCCAGCAGCTTAGCACCTAGCGGGGGGGCCCGGGAGCAGTACTTC
CASSLAPSGGAREQYF